These 29 T cell receptor beta chains came from one sample sequenced in a study of radiotherapy plus CTLA-4 blockade in lung cancer. The data were produced by immunoSEQ multiplex PCR, yet TCRdb's version contains in-frame clones alone and is incomplete. The table has about 97,000 clones, about four fifths seen once; the top ten hold 2.5% to 3%. Sample: peripheral blood, taken from a patient treated with radiotherapy plus ipilimumab. Receptor source: a human donor with non-small cell lung cancer who had a partial response to radiotherapy plus ipilimumab. Some clones in this sample may be carry-over from other donors' samples.

The chain employs TRBV7-6 and TRBJ2-2; the D gene is possibly TRBD1 (5 bases). Germline V gene sequence: CDR1 SGHVS, CDR2 FNYEAQ. Deletions cut 1 base from V and 7 bases from J, with 13 bases between. This CDR3 is 15 amino acids long. The CDR3 sequence is CASSLVRQRDGELFF. In nucleotides, the CDR3 is TGTGCCAGCAGCTTAGTGAGACAGCGCGACGGGGAGCTGTTTTTT.

The chain carries TRBV5-4 and TRBJ2-7, with 9 bases lining up with TRBD1. Germline V lookup: CDR1 SGHNT, CDR2 YYREEE (reference sequence). V trimming: 4 bases; J trimming: 2 bases; junction bases outside the gene matches: 10. There are 16 residues in the CDR3. CDR3 sequence reads: CASSPTPGQGAYEQYF. The CDR3 nucleotides read TGTGCCAGCAGCCCAACACCGGGACAGGGCGCCTACGAGCAGTACTTC.

The chain combines TRBV7-2 with TRBJ1-1; tentatively, D is TRBD1 (6 bases). CDR1 and CDR2 (germline): SGHTA, FQGNSA. The CDR3 has 11 residues. The germline V and J ends were trimmed by 6 bases and 7 bases, with 9 bases remaining between them. CDR3 residues: CASRGTLEAFF. For the CDR3, the DNA is TGTGCCAGCAGGGGGACACTTGAAGCTTTCTTT.

Of note for this clone: The germline gene is not matched at one end of the junction; a read error may be the cause. The chain joins TRBV15 to TRBJ2-7; 7 nucleotides align to TRBD1. Per the germline V gene, CDR1 is LNHNV and CDR2 is YYDKDF (reference sequence). The CDR3 runs to 15 residues. The CDR3 DNA reads as TGTGCCACCAGCAGAGAAAGGGGGCGCCCCCACGAGCGGTACTTC. Translation gives CATSRERGRPHERYF.

The chain employs TRBV5-8 and TRBJ2-5; 13 nucleotides line up with TRBD2. J was trimmed by 2 bases and V by 5 bases; bases with no gene match: 6. CDR1 is SGHTS, CDR2 YDEGEE, per germline. The length of the CDR3 is 16 residues. The CDR3 loop is CASSWGTSGEQETQYF. Written as DNA, the CDR3 is TGTGCCAGCAGTTGGGGGACTAGCGGGGAGCAAGAGACCCAGTACTTC. Full variable domain (remainder filled in from reference TRBV5-8 and TRBJ2-5): EAGVTQSPTHLIKTRGQQATLRCSPISGHTSVYWYQQALGLGLQFLLWYDEGEERNRGNFPPRFSGRQFPNYSSELNVNALELEDSALYLCASSWGTSGEQETQYFGPGTRLLVL.

The chain carries TRBV28 and TRBJ2-3; 10 nucleotides line up with TRBD2. CDR3 length: 15 residues. Germline loops: CDR1 MDHEN, CDR2 SYDVKM. V lost 4 bases and J lost 1; bases outside the gene matches: 2. CDR3 amino acids: CASSWLAGGTDTQYF. The CDR3 nucleotides are TGTGCCAGCAGTTGGCTAGCGGGGGGCACAGATACGCAGTATTTT.

The chain couples TRBV6-6 to TRBJ2-7, with 15 bases lining up with TRBD2. Germline CDR1 MNHNY, CDR2 SVGAGI (reference sequence). V shed 6 bases, J shed 2 bases, and the junction held 2 bases outside the gene matches. CDR3 length: 15 residues. The DNA for the CDR3 is TGTGCCAGCAGCCGGACTAGCGGGGGGGCCTACGAGCAGTACTTC. Protein: CASSRTSGGAYEQYF.

This chain links TRBV28 with TRBJ1-3; D is ambiguous. Germline V CDR1 and CDR2: MDHEN, SYDVKM. The length of the CDR3 is 18 residues. V was cut by 1 base and J by 0 bases, with 16 bases left in between. Here the CDR3 reads CASSLFWRAGYSGNTIYF. As DNA, the CDR3 is TGTGCCAGCAGTTTATTTTGGAGGGCGGGATACTCTGGAAACACCATATATTTT.

Only one count was recorded for this clone. The gene calls are TRBV7-9 and TRBJ2-7, with 7 bases identical to TRBD2. V lost 3 bases to trimming and J lost 4 bases; unmatched junction nucleotides: 6. CDR3 length: 14 residues. The germline V gene encodes CDR1 SEHNR and CDR2 FQNEAQ (reference sequence). The CDR3 loop reads CASSFLAEGYEQYF. CDR3 DNA: TGTGCCAGCAGCTTTCTAGCGGAGGGATACGAGCAGTACTTC.

CDR3 in amino acids: CASSGPQGYGYTF. CDR3 coding DNA: TGTGCCAGCAGCGGACCTCAGGGGTATGGCTACACCTTC. The chain recombines TRBV9 with TRBJ1-2; a possible D gene is TRBD1 (6 bases). The V end lost 3 bases, the J end lost 5 bases, and 11 bases lay between the germline ends. Looked up from germline, CDR1 is SGDLS and CDR2 is YYNGEE. The CDR3 has 13 amino acids.

The chain employs TRBV5-6 and TRBJ2-7; 12 bases are shared with TRBD2. With 3 bases clipped from V and 0 bases from J, the junction kept 10 bases outside the gene matches. The germline V gene encodes CDR1 SGHDT and CDR2 YYEEEE. This CDR3 is 18 amino acids long. CDR3 sequence (DNA): TGTGCCAGCAGCTGGCTACTAGCGGGAGGCCCGAGCTCCTACGAGCAGTACTTC. This codes for CASSWLLAGGPSSYEQYF.

The chain uses TRBV18 and TRBJ2-1; 8 positions agree with TRBD1. V was pared by 2 bases and J by 9 bases, with 12 bases of the junction left unmatched. CDR3 length equals 16 residues. Germline lookup yields CDR1 KGHSH and CDR2 LQKENI. CDR3 DNA: TGTGCCAGCTCACCAACCCCCACTGGACAGGGAGGTGAGCAGTTCTTC. Protein: CASSPTPTGQGGEQFF. The entire variable domain, with the rest obtained from reference TRBV18 and TRBJ2-1, is as follows: NAGVMQNPRHLVRRRGQEARLRCSPMKGHSHVYWYRQLPEEGLKFMVYLQKENIIDESGMPKERFSAEFPKEGPSILRIQQVVRGDSAAYFCASSPTPTGQGGEQFFGPGTRLTVL.

The genes are TRBV15 and TRBJ1-2; no reliable D call. From germline, CDR1 is LNHNV and CDR2 YYDKDF (reference sequence). The V end lost 4 bases, the J end lost 5 bases, and 8 bases lay between the germline ends. There are 12 residues in the CDR3. The CDR3 spells CATSTRGYGYTF. The CDR3 coding sequence is TGTGCCACCAGCACGCGCGGGTATGGCTACACCTTC.

The chain has TRBV6-5 and TRBJ2-3, with TRBD2 as a possible D gene (7 bases). This CDR3 region has 14 residues. V lost 6 bases and J 5 bases, leaving 15 bases between the germline ends. In germline, CDR1 is MNHEY, CDR2 SVGAGI. The CDR3 sequence: CASRGGPFGDTQYF. CDR3 coding DNA: TGTGCCAGCAGGGGGGGGCCGTTCGGAGATACGCAGTATTTT.

The chain uses TRBV5-5 and TRBJ2-1, with D possibly matching TRBD1 (6 bases). The ends were cut back, 3 bases at V and 8 bases at J, with 15 bases in the middle. Germline lookup yields CDR1 SGHKS and CDR2 YYEKEE (reference sequence). The CDR3 consists of 14 residues. This CDR3 is CASSSGRTVHEQFF. CDR3 nucleotide sequence: TGTGCCAGCAGCTCAGGCCGGACAGTCCATGAGCAGTTCTTC.

J is TRBJ2-2 and V is TRBV19; maybe TRBD1 (6 bases). V was trimmed by 3 bases and J by 5 bases, leaving 10 bases between them. This CDR3 spans 14 amino acids. The V gene's germline CDR1 is LNHDA and CDR2 SQIVND (reference sequence). The CDR3 sequence is CASSIQGRTGELFF. CDR3 bases: TGTGCCAGTAGTATTCAGGGGCGGACCGGGGAGCTGTTTTTT.

CDR3 residues: CASSLAPLAASGSTDTQYF. CDR3 nucleotides: TGCGCCAGCAGCTTGGCGCCCCTTGCGGCTAGCGGGAGCACAGATACGCAGTATTTT. The chain couples TRBV5-1 to TRBJ2-3; 8 nucleotides line up with TRBD2. Germline V gene data show CDR1 as SGHRS and CDR2 as YFSETQ. The CDR3 covers 19 residues. Trimming at V came to 0 bases and at J to 0 bases, leaving 12 bases not matched to a gene.

This clone was recorded only once. The chain employs TRBV27 and TRBJ2-7; D is unclear. Trimming shortened V by 2 bases and J by 7 bases, and 21 bases separated the two germline ends. Germline V gene data show CDR1 as MNHEY and CDR2 as SMNVEV (reference sequence). This CDR3 is built from 16 residues. In DNA, the CDR3 is TGTGCCAGCAGTTTAAGATGGGCCAGCATGGCGTGGGAGCAGTACTTC. This encodes CASSLRWASMAWEQYF.

The table lists this clone with a few counts. The V gene is TRBV7-9, the J gene TRBJ2-3; D not resolved. The CDR3 consists of 12 residues. Trimming shortened V by 5 bases and J by 0 bases, and 3 bases separated the two germline ends. CDR1 is SEHNR, CDR2 FQNEAQ, per germline (reference sequence). The CDR3 nucleotides are TGTGCCAGCAGCCTGAGCACAGATACGCAGTATTTT. Amino acids: CASSLSTDTQYF.

The rearrangement uses TRBV5-1 and TRBJ2-3, with 10 bases identical to TRBD2. CDR1 is SGHRS and CDR2 is YFSETQ in the germline V gene. The CDR3 runs 16 residues. J was trimmed by 4 bases and V by 4 bases; bases with no gene match: 9. CDR3 sequence (DNA): TGCGCCAGCAGCCGAATGAGCGGGGGGGCCGCAGATACGCAGTATTTT. Residues: CASSRMSGGAADTQYF.

Written as DNA, the CDR3 is TGTGCCAGCTCACCACAAGGGACAGGGTTAGGGAACTATGGCTACACCTTC. Amino acid sequence: CASSPQGTGLGNYGYTF. V is TRBV18 and J is TRBJ1-2; 9 bases line up with TRBD1. Germline V lookup: CDR1 KGHSH, CDR2 LQKENI. The CDR3 loop spans 17 amino acids. The V and J ends lost 1 base and 2 bases, in that order; junction bases with no gene match: 8.

This clone was seen only a few times. The J gene is TRBJ1-5, the V gene TRBV6-5; D is unresolved. The V and J ends lost 7 bases and 8 bases respectively, with 18 bases between them. Germline V CDR1 and CDR2: MNHEY, SVGAGI. This CDR3 is 14 amino acids long. The CDR3: CASIPGGGREPQHF. The CDR3 DNA is TGTGCCAGCATCCCAGGAGGTGGACGGGAGCCCCAGCATTTT.

The V call is TRBV19, the J call TRBJ1-2; D may be TRBD1 (5 bases). The CDR3 has 14 amino acids. The V and J ends lost 5 bases and 8 bases respectively, with 18 bases between them. CDR1 LNHDA and CDR2 SQIVND come from the germline V gene (reference sequence). The CDR3 here is CASSVGLQGMGYTF. The CDR3 DNA reads TGTGCCAGTAGTGTTGGCCTTCAGGGTATGGGCTACACCTTC.

This chain connects TRBV15 to TRBJ2-5, with 8 bases fitting TRBD2. The trim removed 0 bases at V and 6 bases at J, leaving 12 bases unmatched. The CDR3 spans 17 residues. CDR1 is LNHNV, CDR2 YYDKDF, per germline (reference sequence). CDR3 bases: TGTGCCACCAGCAGAGATAGGCCAGCGGGGGTGTGGAAGACCCAGTACTTC. Amino acids: CATSRDRPAGVWKTQYF.

The chain joins TRBV7-8 to TRBJ1-1; 7 bases align to TRBD1. With V trimmed by 0 bases and J by 5 bases, 6 bases remained unmatched. CDR1 is SGHVS, CDR2 FQNEAQ, per germline. This CDR3 comprises 15 residues. CDR3 protein: CASSLANRGRTEAFF. For the CDR3, the DNA is TGTGCCAGCAGCTTAGCCAACAGGGGAAGGACTGAAGCTTTCTTT. Using reference TRBV7-8 and TRBJ1-1 for the parts outside the CDR3, the full variable domain is GAGVSQSPRYKVAKRGQDVALRCDPISGHVSLFWYQQALGQGPEFLTYFQNEAQLDKSGLPSDRFFAERPEGSVSTLKIQRTQQEDSAVYLCASSLANRGRTEAFFGQGTRLTVV.

This chain links TRBV25-1 with TRBJ2-7, with D tentatively TRBD2 (6 bases). Germline-derived CDR1 and CDR2 are MGHDK and SYGVNS. CDR3 length: 14 residues. V dropped 0 bases and J dropped 6 bases, with 12 bases sitting between them. CDR3 loop: CASSEYAGRGEQYF. In nucleotides, the CDR3 is TGTGCCAGCAGTGAATACGCAGGGCGGGGCGAGCAGTACTTC.

To note about this clone: This sample also contains other DNA sequences that code for the same CDR3. V gene TRBV5-1 combines with J gene TRBJ2-2; D is perhaps TRBD1 (6 bases). Trimming removed 2 bases from V and 1 base from J, with 6 bases in between. The CDR3 spans 14 residues. CDR1 SGHRS and CDR2 YFSETQ come from the germline V gene. Here the CDR3 DNA reads TGCGCCAGCAGCTTAGGGGGGAACACCGGGGAGCTGTTTTTT. Its protein product is CASSLGGNTGELFF.

The rearrangement links TRBV15 to TRBJ2-1; D gene ambiguous. CDR1 is LNHNV and CDR2 is YYDKDF in the germline V gene (reference sequence). Trimming shortened V by 0 bases and J by 14 bases, and 17 bases separated the two germline ends. CDR3 length: 14 amino acids. The CDR3 loop is CATSRDTFSLGEFF. CDR3 bases: TGTGCCACCAGCAGAGACACCTTCAGCCTAGGAGAGTTCTTC.

The chain joins TRBV30 to TRBJ1-2; no firm D call. Trimming left V 0 bases short and J 8 bases short, with 13 bases between. This CDR3 has 13 amino acids. Germline loops: CDR1 GTSNPN, CDR2 SVGIG (reference sequence). The CDR3 coding sequence is TGTGCCTGGAGTGTACGAGGATCTTACGGCTACACCTTC. Translating gives CAWSVRGSYGYTF.